This T cell receptor (beta chain) is drawn from a study of human T cells and chemical hapten exposure. TCRdb used MiXCR to reprocess the 5' RACE reads, holding one entry per CDR3 protein. This repertoire shows under 100,000 distinct CDR3 sequences, approximately 16% found once; its top ten account for over 6.5%. Germline V CDR1 and CDR2: MNHEY, SMNVEV (reference sequence). The CDR3 has 14 residues. V lost 5 bases and J 9 bases, leaving 17 bases between the germline ends. Total RNA came from unfractionated whole blood. The V call is TRBV27, the J call TRBJ2-4; D possibly corresponds to TRBD1 (5 bases). The TCR sequence derives from a female donor in good health. The CDR3 loop is CASSPTALGVIQYF. The CDR3 DNA follows: TGTGCCAGCAGTCCGACAGCCTTAGGGGTCATTCAGTACTTC.